These 15 T cell receptor beta chains were sequenced from one sample in a study of blood T cell repertoires in COVID-19. The protocol was immunoSEQ multiplex PCR, while the TCRdb copy is restricted to in-frame clones and leaves out a portion. The repertoire has approximately 170,000 clones, approximately 86% of them found once; the top ten carry 2.5% to 4%. The specimen was peripheral blood. These receptors came from a man in his sixties or seventies with acute or convalescent COVID-19.

The rearrangement joins TRBV5-4 to TRBJ1-1; no definite D call. This CDR3 is built from 14 residues. Germline V gives CDR1 SGHNT, CDR2 YYREEE (reference sequence). The V end was cut by 1 base, the J end by 0 bases, with 7 bases between. Here the CDR3 reads CASSLLQVNTEAFF. The CDR3, as DNA: TGTGCCAGCAGCTTGTTGCAGGTGAACACTGAAGCTTTCTTT.

This chain joins TRBV7-2 and TRBJ2-7, with TRBD1 matching 8 bases. The length of the CDR3 is 16 residues. Germline CDR1 and CDR2: SGHTA and FQGNSA. V lost 5 bases to trimming and J lost 6 bases; unmatched junction nucleotides: 15. Here the CDR3 DNA reads TGTGCCAGCAGCACTAGTAGGGGGACAGGATCGGGCGAGCAGTACTTC. Its protein is CASSTSRGTGSGEQYF.

J is TRBJ1-3 and V is TRBV28, with TRBD1 matching 9 bases. J was trimmed by 4 bases and V by 2 bases; bases with no gene match: 6. From germline, CDR1 is MDHEN and CDR2 SYDVKM. This CDR3 is 16 amino acids long. CDR3 sequence: CASSLTGQGIGNTIYF. The CDR3 DNA reads TGTGCCAGCAGTTTAACAGGACAGGGGATCGGAAACACCATATATTTT.

The J gene is TRBJ2-1, the V gene TRBV14, with 10 bases fitting TRBD2. The CDR3 length is 16 residues. V trimming: 0 bases; J trimming: 10 bases; junction bases outside the gene matches: 9. Germline values: CDR1 SGHDN, CDR2 FVKESK. The CDR3 loop reads CASSQEAGASGGEQFF. Written as DNA, the CDR3 is TGTGCCAGCAGCCAAGAAGCTGGCGCTAGCGGGGGAGAGCAGTTCTTC. The full variable domain, in which reference TRBV14 and TRBJ2-1 provide the parts outside the CDR3, is EAGVTQFPSHSVIEKGQTVTLRCDPISGHDNLYWYRRVMGKEIKFLLHFVKESKQDESGMPNNRFLAERTGGTYSTLKVQPAELEDSGVYFCASSQEAGASGGEQFFGPGTRLTVL.

In nucleotides, the CDR3 is TGTGCCAGCAGCGTGAGACAGGGATGGACTGAAGCTTTCTTT. Amino acid sequence: CASSVRQGWTEAFF. The V gene is TRBV5-5, the J gene TRBJ1-1, with 7 nucleotides matching TRBD1. The trim removed 4 bases at V and 5 bases at J, leaving 8 bases unmatched. CDR1 is SGHKS and CDR2 is YYEKEE in the germline V gene (reference sequence). This CDR3 contains 14 residues.

This chain links TRBV28 with TRBJ2-1; D is ambiguous. The CDR3 has 14 residues. The V gene lost 3 bases and the J gene lost 5 bases, with 11 bases spanning the gap. CDR1 is MDHEN and CDR2 is SYDVKM in the germline V gene. CDR3 in DNA: TGTGCCAGCAGTTTGATAGTACAGAACAATGAGCAGTTCTTC. It yields the protein CASSLIVQNNEQFF.

The chain links TRBV5-1 to TRBJ1-1, with TRBD1 matching over 8 bases. V was pared by 4 bases and J by 10 bases, with 12 bases of the junction left unmatched. The CDR3 covers 14 residues. The germline V gene has CDR1 SGHRS and CDR2 YFSETQ. CDR3 coding DNA: TGCGCCAGCAGCGCCTTCGGACAGGGTTTGGGAGCTTTCTTT. It encodes CASSAFGQGLGAFF.

V gene TRBV30 combines with J gene TRBJ2-3, with D possibly matching TRBD1 (5 bases). Germline V lookup: CDR1 GTSNPN, CDR2 SVGIG (reference sequence). V was clipped by 1 base and J by 1 base, with 18 bases between them. The CDR3 is 17 amino acids. Here the CDR3 reads CAWSAYKGTRGTDTQYF. The CDR3, as DNA: TGTGCCTGGAGTGCCTACAAAGGAACCAGGGGCACAGATACGCAGTATTTT.

The DNA for the CDR3 is TGTGCCAGCAGTTTACCAGGGACAGTCAAAACCCAGTACTTC. Its translation is CASSLPGTVKTQYF. The chain has TRBV28 and TRBJ2-5, with 7 bases lining up with TRBD1. Germline V gene data show CDR1 as MDHEN and CDR2 as SYDVKM. The CDR3 loop spans 14 amino acids. The V gene end was trimmed by 2 bases and the J gene end by 8 bases; junction bases not matched to a gene: 8.

The rearrangement uses TRBV11-2 and TRBJ2-3; 7 nucleotides align to TRBD2. V gave up 5 bases and J gave up 3 bases; unmatched junction bases: 2. This CDR3 has 13 residues. From germline, CDR1 is SGHAT and CDR2 FQNNGV. The CDR3 bases are TGTGCCAGCAGCCCCGGGAGGACAGATACGCAGTATTTT. This sequence encodes CASSPGRTDTQYF. The full variable domain, in which reference TRBV11-2 and TRBJ2-3 provide the parts outside the CDR3, is EAGVAQSPRYKIIEKRQSVAFWCNPISGHATLYWYQQILGQGPKLLIQFQNNGVVDDSQLPKDRFSAERLKGVDSTLKIQPAKLEDSAVYLCASSPGRTDTQYFGPGTRLTVL.

The chain combines TRBV19 with TRBJ1-3, with 7 bases aligning to TRBD1. This CDR3 contains 13 residues. The V gene end was trimmed by 8 bases and the J gene end by 4 bases; junction bases not matched to a gene: 5. Germline loops: CDR1 LNHDA, CDR2 SQIVND (reference sequence). This CDR3 reads CASGDRAGNTIYF. The CDR3 region has the DNA TGTGCCAGTGGAGACAGGGCAGGAAACACCATATATTTT.

The chain recombines TRBV13 with TRBJ2-5; 9 positions match TRBD1. Germline V gene lookup returns CDR1 PRHDT and CDR2 FYEKMQ (reference sequence). The CDR3 consists of 13 residues. Trimming cost V 3 bases and J 4 bases; bases outside gene matches: 0. CDR3 in amino acids: CASSLDRGETQYF. The CDR3 nucleotides are TGTGCCAGCAGCTTGGACAGGGGAGAGACCCAGTACTTC.

The genes are TRBV18 and TRBJ2-2, with 10 bases lining up with TRBD2. The CDR3 sequence is 15 residues long. Germline values: CDR1 KGHSH, CDR2 LQKENI. Germline trimming cut 7 bases from V and 4 bases from J; bases unmatched to any gene: 6. As DNA, the CDR3 is TGTGCCAGCTTTACTAGCGGGGCTTTCACCGGGGAGCTGTTTTTT. Protein: CASFTSGAFTGELFF.

The chain links TRBV28 to TRBJ2-1, with D perhaps TRBD1 (5 bases). The germline V gene has CDR1 MDHEN and CDR2 SYDVKM. CDR3 length: 12 residues. V lost 8 bases, J lost 3 bases, and 8 bases lay in between. The CDR3 loop reads CASLDSYNEQFF. The CDR3, as DNA: TGTGCCAGCCTAGACAGCTACAATGAGCAGTTCTTC.

The chain carries TRBV29-1 and TRBJ2-7, with TRBD1 matching 10 bases. Germline loops: CDR1 SQVTM, CDR2 ANQGSEA. The CDR3 is 14 residues long. With V trimmed by 8 bases and J by 6 bases, 13 bases remained unmatched. CDR3 sequence: CSIRRGQGQGEQYF. The DNA of the CDR3 is TGCAGCATCCGGAGGGGACAGGGGCAGGGCGAGCAGTACTTC.